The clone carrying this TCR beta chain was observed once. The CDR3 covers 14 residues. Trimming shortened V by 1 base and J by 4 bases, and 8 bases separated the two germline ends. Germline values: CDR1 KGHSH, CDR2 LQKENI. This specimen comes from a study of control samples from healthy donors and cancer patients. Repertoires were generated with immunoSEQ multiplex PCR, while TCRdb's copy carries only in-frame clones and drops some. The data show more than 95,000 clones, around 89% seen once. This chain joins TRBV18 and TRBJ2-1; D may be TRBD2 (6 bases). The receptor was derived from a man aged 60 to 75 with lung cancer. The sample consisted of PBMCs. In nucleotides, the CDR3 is TGTGCCAGCTCACCACTTGGGACTTACAATGAGCAGTTCTTC. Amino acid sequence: CASSPLGTYNEQFF.